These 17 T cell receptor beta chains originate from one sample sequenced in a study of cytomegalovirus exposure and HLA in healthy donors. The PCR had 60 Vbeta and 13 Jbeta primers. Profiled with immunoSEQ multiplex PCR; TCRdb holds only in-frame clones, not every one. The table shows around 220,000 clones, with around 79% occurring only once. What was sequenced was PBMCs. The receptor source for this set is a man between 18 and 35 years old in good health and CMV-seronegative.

CDR3: CASSRTGSTPTNTGELFF. In DNA, the CDR3 is TGTGCCAGCAGCCGGACAGGGAGTACCCCCACGAACACCGGGGAGCTGTTTTTT. This chain joins TRBV11-3 and TRBJ2-2; TRBD1 aligns across 8 bases. This CDR3 region has 18 residues. The junction had 11 bases not matched to a gene; V was cut back by 5 bases and J by 0 bases. The germline V gene encodes CDR1 SGHNT and CDR2 YENEEA.

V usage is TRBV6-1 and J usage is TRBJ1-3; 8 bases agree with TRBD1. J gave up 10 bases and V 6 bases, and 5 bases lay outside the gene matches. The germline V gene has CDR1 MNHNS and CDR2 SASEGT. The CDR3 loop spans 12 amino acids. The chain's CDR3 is CASRTGVGTIYF. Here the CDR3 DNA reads TGTGCCAGCAGGACAGGGGTCGGGACCATATATTTT.

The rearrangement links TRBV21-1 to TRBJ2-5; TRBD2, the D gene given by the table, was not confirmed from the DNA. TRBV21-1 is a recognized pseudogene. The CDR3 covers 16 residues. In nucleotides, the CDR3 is TGTGCCAGCAGCAACAGGGCTAGCGCCGATCAAGAGACCCAGTACTTC. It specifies CASSNRASADQETQYF.

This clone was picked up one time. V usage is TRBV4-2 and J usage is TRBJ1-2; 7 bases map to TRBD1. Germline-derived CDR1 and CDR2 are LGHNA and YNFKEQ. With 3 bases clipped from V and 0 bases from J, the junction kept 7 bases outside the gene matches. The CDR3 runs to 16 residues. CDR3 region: CASSQDGTAANYGYTF. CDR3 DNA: TGTGCCAGCAGCCAGGACGGGACAGCCGCTAACTATGGCTACACCTTC.

CDR3 region: CASIPSGGNTDTQYF. The CDR3 DNA reads TGTGCCAGCATCCCGAGCGGGGGTAACACAGATACGCAGTATTTT. The chain carries TRBV13 and TRBJ2-3; 8 bases map to TRBD2. V shed 7 bases and J 2 bases; nucleotides not matched to a gene: 8. CDR1 is PRHDT, CDR2 FYEKMQ, per germline (reference sequence). The CDR3 is made up of 15 amino acids.

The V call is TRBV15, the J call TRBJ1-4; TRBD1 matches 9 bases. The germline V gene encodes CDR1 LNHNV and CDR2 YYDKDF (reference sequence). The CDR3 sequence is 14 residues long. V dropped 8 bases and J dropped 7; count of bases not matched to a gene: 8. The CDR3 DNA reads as TGTGCCACCGCTCCGGGACAGGGTGGTGAAAAACTGTTTTTT. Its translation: CATAPGQGGEKLFF.

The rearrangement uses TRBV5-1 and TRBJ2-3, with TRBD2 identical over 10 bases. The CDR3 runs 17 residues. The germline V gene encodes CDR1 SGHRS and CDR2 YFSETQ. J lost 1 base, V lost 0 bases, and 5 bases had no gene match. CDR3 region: CASSLDSGGSGTDTQYF. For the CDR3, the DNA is TGCGCCAGCAGCTTGGATAGCGGGGGGTCCGGCACAGATACGCAGTATTTT. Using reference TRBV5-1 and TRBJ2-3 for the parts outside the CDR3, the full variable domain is KAGVTQTPRYLIKTRGQQVTLSCSPISGHRSVSWYQQTPGQGLQFLFEYFSETQRNKGNFPGRFSGRQFSNSRSEMNVSTLELGDSALYLCASSLDSGGSGTDTQYFGPGTRLTVL.

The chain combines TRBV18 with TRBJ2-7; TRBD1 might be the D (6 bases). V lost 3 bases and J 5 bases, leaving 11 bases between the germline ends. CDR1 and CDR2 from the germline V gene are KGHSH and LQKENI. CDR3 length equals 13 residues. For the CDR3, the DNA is TGTGCCAGCTCACCCAGGGGTGCCCACGAGCAGTACTTC. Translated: CASSPRGAHEQYF.

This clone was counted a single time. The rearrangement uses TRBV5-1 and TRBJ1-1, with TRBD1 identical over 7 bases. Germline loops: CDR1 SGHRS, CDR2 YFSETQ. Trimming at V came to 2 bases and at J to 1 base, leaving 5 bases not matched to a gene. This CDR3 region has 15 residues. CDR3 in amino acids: CASSLGQARNTEAFF. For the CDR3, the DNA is TGCGCCAGCAGCTTAGGACAGGCGAGGAACACTGAAGCTTTCTTT. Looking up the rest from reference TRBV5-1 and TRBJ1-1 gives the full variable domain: KAGVTQTPRYLIKTRGQQVTLSCSPISGHRSVSWYQQTPGQGLQFLFEYFSETQRNKGNFPGRFSGRQFSNSRSEMNVSTLELGDSALYLCASSLGQARNTEAFFGQGTRLTVV.

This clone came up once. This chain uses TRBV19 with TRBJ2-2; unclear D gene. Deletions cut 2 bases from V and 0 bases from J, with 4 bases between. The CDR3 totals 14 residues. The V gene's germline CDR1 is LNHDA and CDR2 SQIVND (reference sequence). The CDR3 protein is CASSISANTGELFF. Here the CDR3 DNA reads TGTGCCAGTAGTATATCAGCGAACACCGGGGAGCTGTTTTTT.

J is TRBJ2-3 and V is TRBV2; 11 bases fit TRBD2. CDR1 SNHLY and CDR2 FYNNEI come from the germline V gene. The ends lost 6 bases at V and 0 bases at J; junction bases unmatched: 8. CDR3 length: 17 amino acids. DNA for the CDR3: TGTGCCAGCAGCGTCCAGACTAGCGGGGTAAGCACAGATACGCAGTATTTT. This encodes CASSVQTSGVSTDTQYF. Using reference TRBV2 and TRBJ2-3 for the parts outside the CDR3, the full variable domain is EPEVTQTPSHQVTQMGQEVILRCVPISNHLYFYWYRQILGQKVEFLVSFYNNEISEKSEIFDDQFSVERPDGSNFTLKIRSTKLEDSAMYFCASSVQTSGVSTDTQYFGPGTRLTVL.

CDR3: CASSLTRVEETQYF. The CDR3 DNA is TGTGCCAGCAGCTTAACCAGGGTGGAAGAGACCCAGTACTTC. This chain connects TRBV7-8 to TRBJ2-5, with TRBD1 as a possible D gene (5 bases). Germline V gene sequence: CDR1 SGHVS, CDR2 FQNEAQ. V was clipped by 2 bases and J by 3 bases, with 10 bases between them. The CDR3 runs to 14 residues.

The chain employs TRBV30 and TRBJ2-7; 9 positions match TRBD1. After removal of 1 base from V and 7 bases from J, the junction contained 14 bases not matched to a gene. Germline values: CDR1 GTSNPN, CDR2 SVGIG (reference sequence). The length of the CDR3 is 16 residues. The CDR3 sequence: CAWSALNRDRDQEQYF. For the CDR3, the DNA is TGTGCCTGGAGTGCCCTTAACCGGGACAGGGACCAGGAGCAGTACTTC.

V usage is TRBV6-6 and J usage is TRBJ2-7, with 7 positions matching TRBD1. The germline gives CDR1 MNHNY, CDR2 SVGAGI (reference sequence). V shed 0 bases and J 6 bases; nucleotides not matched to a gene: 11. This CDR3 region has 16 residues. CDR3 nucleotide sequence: TGTGCCAGCAGTTACTCGGTAGAAGGACAGGAAGGCGAGCAGTACTTC. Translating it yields CASSYSVEGQEGEQYF.

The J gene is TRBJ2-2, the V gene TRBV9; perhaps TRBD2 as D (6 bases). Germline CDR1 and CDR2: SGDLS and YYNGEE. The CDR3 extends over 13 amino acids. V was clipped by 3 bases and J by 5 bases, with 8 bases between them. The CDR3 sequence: CASSEEGTGELFF. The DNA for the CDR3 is TGTGCCAGCAGCGAGGAGGGTACCGGGGAGCTGTTTTTT.

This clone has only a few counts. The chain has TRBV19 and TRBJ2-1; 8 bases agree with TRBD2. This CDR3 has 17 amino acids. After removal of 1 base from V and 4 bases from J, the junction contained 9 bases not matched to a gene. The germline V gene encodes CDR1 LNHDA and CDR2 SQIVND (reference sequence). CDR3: CASSIGVLAGSYNEQFF. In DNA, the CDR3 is TGTGCCAGTAGTATAGGAGTCCTAGCGGGTTCGTACAATGAGCAGTTCTTC.

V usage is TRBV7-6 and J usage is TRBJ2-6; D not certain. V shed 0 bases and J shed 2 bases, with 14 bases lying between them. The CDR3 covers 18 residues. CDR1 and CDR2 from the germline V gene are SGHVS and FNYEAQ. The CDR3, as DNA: TGTGCCAGCAGCTTAGCGCGGCGTGAGTTAACTGGGGCCAACGTCCTGACTTTC. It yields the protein CASSLARRELTGANVLTF.